This T cell receptor (beta chain) was sequenced for a study of blood T cells in healthy people across ages. The overall study: When template switching was applied, about one barcoded beta molecule was captured per two T cells. Notes on the study in general: There was a strong correlation between TCR beta diversity and naive T cell percentage.

Using a J-beta primer mix together with a sample-barcoded 5' primer, a second PCR was run for about 6 to 11 cycles. Each cDNA was tagged by a template-switch adaptor containing 12 random nucleotides. TCRdb independently ran MiXCR on the 5' RACE reads; one entry per CDR3 protein. The sample includes about 1.7 million distinct CDR3 sequences, roughly 30% of them seen just once. V was cut by 6 bases and J by 13 bases, with 16 bases left in between. This CDR3 region has 11 residues. Germline V lookup: CDR1 DFQATT, CDR2 SNEGSKA (reference sequence). With regard to this clonotype: Its target is not known. A much larger clone differs from this one at a single base, so this may be a read error.

Specimen: blood. The rearrangement uses TRBV20-1 and TRBJ2-4; D not resolved. This clonotype was obtained from a woman in her 30s in good health. CDR3 in DNA: TGCAGTGCGCGTACACACAATGAGCAGTACTTC. The encoded protein is CSARTHNEQYF.